This T cell receptor (beta chain) stems from a study of neurological immune-mediated disorders. This clonotype was observed at least ten times. Every sequencing run generated over 160 million TCR-beta sequences from 15-18 subjects. TCRdb re-derived calls from the 5' RACE reads in MiXCR, one entry per CDR3 protein. The repertoire consists of about 39,000 distinct CDR3 sequences, with 7.2% occurring once and the leading ten covering roughly 5.6%. The cell input for sorted libraries was around 1 million, and those cells were CD4+ or CD8+ T cells. The CDR3 is 14 amino acids. Germline V gene sequence: CDR1 DFQATT, CDR2 SNEGSKA (reference sequence). Trimming left V 4 bases short and J 9 bases short, with 19 bases between.

This sequence was found in a man over 45 in good health. The sequencing sample was made of CD4+ T cells from blood. The rearrangement links TRBV20-1 to TRBJ2-1; a weak D match, TRBD1 (5 bases). This CDR3 reads CSAISYRIYAEQFF. CDR3 coding DNA: TGCAGTGCTATCTCTTACAGGATCTATGCTGAGCAGTTCTTC.